What follows are 12 T cell receptor beta chains derived from one specimen sequenced in a study of blood T cell repertoires in COVID-19. Assay used: immunoSEQ multiplex PCR; TCRdb lists only in-frame clones, some missing. This repertoire shows 140,000 to 150,000 clones, about 82% found once; its top ten account for roughly 6.4%. The sample comprised PBMCs or T cells enriched from blood (not recorded which). The receptors were gathered from a woman aged 40 to 50 who had recovered from COVID-19.

The V gene is TRBV13, the J gene TRBJ1-2; D gene uncertain. This CDR3 has 14 residues. Germline V gene sequence: CDR1 PRHDT, CDR2 FYEKMQ (reference sequence). Trimming stripped 5 bases from V and 4 bases from J, with 14 bases between. CDR3 nucleotides: TGTGCCAGCAGCCCCTCCGGCGGGATCTATGGCTACACCTTC. Translation gives CASSPSGGIYGYTF.

As for this clone: The same CDR3 is also encoded by other DNA sequences in this sample. The rearrangement uses TRBV4-2 and TRBJ2-3; D gene unclear. V was shortened by 2 bases and J by 0 bases, with 6 bases between the two germline ends. CDR3 size: 14 residues. In germline, CDR1 is LGHNA, CDR2 YNFKEQ. In DNA form, the CDR3 reads TGTGCCAGCAGCCAACGCCAGAGCACAGATACGCAGTATTTT. Translation: CASSQRQSTDTQYF.

V is TRBV4-1 and J is TRBJ2-5, with 8 bases aligning to TRBD2. With V trimmed by 1 base and J by 5 bases, 12 bases remained unmatched. Germline V lookup: CDR1 MGHRA, CDR2 YSYEKL. The CDR3 contains 17 residues. The DNA for the CDR3 is TGCGCCAGCAGCCAAGGAACAACAGCGGGAGTAGGGGAGACCCAGTACTTC. Amino acid sequence: CASSQGTTAGVGETQYF.

V gene TRBV5-1 combines with J gene TRBJ1-2, with D perhaps TRBD1 (5 bases). The CDR3 is 14 amino acids. Trimming took off 1 base at V and 2 bases at J, with 9 bases between the two ends. The V gene's germline CDR1 is SGHRS and CDR2 YFSETQ. CDR3 nucleotides: TGCGCCAGCAGCTTGACCCAGGGCAACTATGGCTACACCTTC. This encodes CASSLTQGNYGYTF.

The chain couples TRBV27 to TRBJ1-4; D gene ambiguous. Germline V lookup: CDR1 MNHEY, CDR2 SMNVEV (reference sequence). The V gene lost 0 bases and the J gene lost 0 bases, with 8 bases spanning the gap. This CDR3 contains 16 residues. CDR3 residues: CASSLSLPSTNEKLFF. CDR3 DNA sequence: TGTGCCAGCAGTTTATCCCTTCCGTCAACTAATGAAAAACTGTTTTTT.

The gene calls are TRBV6-5 and TRBJ1-3; the D gene is possibly TRBD1 (6 bases). CDR1 is MNHEY and CDR2 is SVGAGI in the germline V gene. Trimming left V 5 bases short and J 1 base short, with 9 bases between. This CDR3 has 14 amino acids. The CDR3 here is CASSPDRSGNTIYF. The CDR3 nucleotides are TGTGCCAGCAGTCCTGACAGGTCTGGAAACACCATATATTTT.

This clone was recorded a few times. This rearrangement joins TRBV3-1 (or the pseudogene TRBV3-2) to TRBJ1-2, with D tentatively TRBD1 (5 bases). CDR1 is LGHDT, CDR2 YNNKEL, per germline (reference sequence). The length of the CDR3 is 13 residues. Trimming took off 0 bases at V and 8 bases at J, with 10 bases between the two ends. CDR3 DNA: TGTGCCAGCAGCCAAGATATAGGGGCCGGCTACACCTTC. It specifies CASSQDIGAGYTF.

The CDR3 spells CASSYGGDGSTGELFF. As DNA, the CDR3 is TGTGCCAGCAGTTACGGCGGAGACGGTAGCACCGGGGAGCTGTTTTTT. The genes are TRBV6-5 and TRBJ2-2; D ambiguous. V was trimmed by 2 bases and J by 4 bases, leaving 14 bases between them. Germline lookup yields CDR1 MNHEY and CDR2 SVGAGI. The CDR3 is made up of 16 amino acids.

CDR3 protein: CAWSMTGITEAFF. The CDR3, as DNA: TGTGCCTGGAGTATGACAGGGATCACTGAAGCTTTCTTT. The rearrangement links TRBV30 to TRBJ1-1; 7 nucleotides match TRBD1. V lost 2 bases to trimming and J lost 4 bases; unmatched junction nucleotides: 4. This CDR3 region has 13 residues. Germline loops: CDR1 GTSNPN, CDR2 SVGIG (reference sequence).

V gene TRBV27 combines with J gene TRBJ2-3, with 9 bases fitting TRBD2. V lost 4 bases and J lost 4; bases outside the gene matches: 9. Germline V CDR1 and CDR2: MNHEY, SMNVEV (reference sequence). The CDR3 contains 16 residues. CDR3 sequence reads: CASSWIGGGASDTQYF. In DNA, the CDR3 is TGTGCCAGCAGTTGGATAGGCGGGGGGGCATCAGATACGCAGTATTTT.

J is TRBJ1-1 and V is TRBV11-2; TRBD1 is a possible D gene (6 bases). The CDR3 runs 14 residues. The V gene lost 5 bases and the J gene lost 4 bases, with 14 bases spanning the gap. Germline CDR1 and CDR2: SGHAT and FQNNGV. The CDR3 spells CASSPQGLGTEAFF. In nucleotides, the CDR3 is TGTGCCAGCAGCCCCCAGGGGCTGGGCACTGAAGCTTTCTTT.

This clone appeared once. The gene calls are TRBV5-4 and TRBJ2-1; 11 bases line up with TRBD2. The V segment lost 2 bases and the J segment 2 bases; nucleotides outside the gene matches: 0. The germline gives CDR1 SGHNT, CDR2 YYREEE (reference sequence). The CDR3 consists of 15 residues. In DNA form, the CDR3 reads TGTGCCAGCAGCTTTAGCGGGGGGGCCTACAATGAGCAGTTCTTC. This codes for CASSFSGGAYNEQFF.